A selection of T cell receptor beta chains follows, all from one sample in a study of T cells in Graves' hyperthyroidism and ophthalmopathy. TCRdb independently ran MiXCR on the multiplex PCR reads; one entry per CDR3 protein. Of about 640,000 distinct CDR3 sequences listed, 20% to 25% are singletons. The sample consisted of blood. These receptors were taken from a man aged 25 to 40 with Graves' ophthalmopathy. Each CDR3 is given with its conserved first and last residue. Fields, in order: D gene, V gene, clone size, J gene, CDR3 DNA, CDR3 protein. A D gene is named only where the DNA matches it firmly. Clone size is given for some rows only: seen once, a few or many times, or a class if the clone is expanded.

d_call: NA; v_call: TRBV19; clone_size: NA; j_call: TRBJ2-6; cdr3_nt: TGTGCCAGTAGTATCGACAGACCCTCTGGGGCCAACGTCCTGACTTTC; cdr3_aa: CASSIDRPSGANVLTF
d_call: TRBD2; v_call: TRBV13; clone_size: few; j_call: TRBJ2-1; cdr3_nt: TGTGCCAGCAGCTTCTACCTGGGTGGCGGGAGGACTCCCGGGGATGAGCAGTTCTTC; cdr3_aa: CASSFYLGGGRTPGDEQFF
d_call: TRBD1; v_call: TRBV7-9; clone_size: few; j_call: TRBJ2-5; cdr3_nt: TGTGCCAGCAGTTACGGGACAGCCGAGGAGACCCAGTACTTC; cdr3_aa: CASSYGTAEETQYF
d_call: NA; v_call: TRBV5-5; clone_size: few; j_call: TRBJ1-1; cdr3_nt: TGTGCCAGCAGCCCACTGCTGTTGAACACTGAAGCTTTCTTT; cdr3_aa: CASSPLLLNTEAFF
d_call: NA; v_call: TRBV3-1; clone_size: many; j_call: TRBJ1-1; cdr3_nt: TGTGCCAGCAGCCAAGATCCCGTATTGCGCGTGGCTGAAGCTTTCTTT; cdr3_aa: CASSQDPVLRVAEAFF
d_call: TRBD1; v_call: TRBV30; clone_size: NA; j_call: TRBJ1-5; cdr3_nt: TGTGCCTGGAGTGAAAACAGGGGACCTCAGCCCCAGCATTTT; cdr3_aa: CAWSENRGPQPQHF
d_call: NA; v_call: TRBV29-1; clone_size: NA; j_call: TRBJ1-1; cdr3_nt: TGCAGCGTTAGAGACGGCACTGAAGCTTTCTTT; cdr3_aa: CSVRDGTEAFF
d_call: NA; v_call: TRBV2; clone_size: NA; j_call: TRBJ2-6; cdr3_nt: TGTGCCAGCAGTGAGGAGGCTATCGGGGCCAACGTCCTGACTTTC; cdr3_aa: CASSEEAIGANVLTF
d_call: NA; v_call: TRBV30; clone_size: NA; j_call: TRBJ2-2; cdr3_nt: TGTGCCTGGAGTGTTTCGGTAACCGGGGAGCTGTTTTTT; cdr3_aa: CAWSVSVTGELFF
d_call: TRBD1; v_call: TRBV11-3; clone_size: NA; j_call: TRBJ2-7; cdr3_nt: TGTGCCAGCAGCCGGACAGGGGGTTTCGACGAGCAGTACTTC; cdr3_aa: CASSRTGGFDEQYF
d_call: NA; v_call: TRBV12-5; clone_size: NA; j_call: TRBJ2-1; cdr3_nt: TGTGCTAGTGGGTCCAGGGACGACCTCAATGAGCAGTTCTTC; cdr3_aa: CASGSRDDLNEQFF
d_call: NA; v_call: TRBV30; clone_size: many; j_call: TRBJ2-7; cdr3_nt: TGTGCCTGGAGTTCTAGCTGGATCGAGCAGTACTTC; cdr3_aa: CAWSSSWIEQYF
d_call: NA; v_call: TRBV4-1; clone_size: many; j_call: TRBJ2-7; cdr3_nt: TGCGCCAGCAGCCAAGCGGGAAGCTTCTACGAGCAGTACTTC; cdr3_aa: CASSQAGSFYEQYF
d_call: NA; v_call: TRBV9; clone_size: NA; j_call: TRBJ2-7; cdr3_nt: TGTGCCAGCAGCGTGGACGGGGGCGTTGGTTACGAGCAGTACTTC; cdr3_aa: CASSVDGGVGYEQYF
d_call: TRBD2; v_call: TRBV2; clone_size: NA; j_call: TRBJ2-3; cdr3_nt: TGTGCCAGCAGTGCGGGAGCGGGATGGACAGATACGCAGTATTTT; cdr3_aa: CASSAGAGWTDTQYF
d_call: TRBD1; v_call: TRBV13; clone_size: few; j_call: TRBJ1-1; cdr3_nt: TGTGCCAGCAGCTCCCCAGGACAGGGGGGGACTGAAGCTTTCTTT; cdr3_aa: CASSSPGQGGTEAFF
d_call: TRBD2; v_call: TRBV11-1; clone_size: NA; j_call: TRBJ2-1; cdr3_nt: TGTGCCAGCAGCTTCAAGGCGGGAGGCCTCTACAATGAGCAGTTCTTC; cdr3_aa: CASSFKAGGLYNEQFF
d_call: TRBD2; v_call: TRBV7-9; clone_size: few; j_call: TRBJ2-2; cdr3_nt: TGTGCCAGCAGCTTAGTGCGACTAGCGGGATCCTGGAACACCGGGGAGCTGTTTTTT; cdr3_aa: CASSLVRLAGSWNTGELFF
d_call: TRBD2; v_call: TRBV28; clone_size: many; j_call: TRBJ2-3; cdr3_nt: TGTGCCAGCTCGCGGGAGAGGGGCACAGATACGCAGTATTTT; cdr3_aa: CASSRERGTDTQYF
d_call: NA; v_call: TRBV30; clone_size: few; j_call: TRBJ2-2; cdr3_nt: TGTGCCTGGAACCCGGACACCGGGGAGCTGTTTTTT; cdr3_aa: CAWNPDTGELFF
d_call: TRBD2; v_call: TRBV19; clone_size: NA; j_call: TRBJ2-1; cdr3_nt: TGTGCCAGTAGTACCCGAGGGACTAGCGGGAGCAATGAGCAGTTCTTC; cdr3_aa: CASSTRGTSGSNEQFF
d_call: NA; v_call: TRBV12-3/TRBV12-4; clone_size: many; j_call: TRBJ1-5; cdr3_nt: TGTGCCAGCAGTTTTCTTCGGGGGGAGGGAAGCAATCAGCCCCAGCATTTT; cdr3_aa: CASSFLRGEGSNQPQHF
d_call: TRBD1; v_call: TRBV2; clone_size: NA; j_call: TRBJ2-6; cdr3_nt: TGTGCCAGTAACAGGGGGAATGGGGCCAACGTCCTGACTTTC; cdr3_aa: CASNRGNGANVLTF
d_call: NA; v_call: TRBV7-3; clone_size: NA; j_call: TRBJ2-3; cdr3_nt: TGTGCCAGCAGCGCTAACTCAGGGGAACGTGCGGGTACGCAGTATTTT; cdr3_aa: CASSANSGERAGTQYF
d_call: TRBD1; v_call: TRBV5-1; clone_size: many; j_call: TRBJ1-2; cdr3_nt: TGCGCCAGCAGCTCGGGACAGGGCCGGGATGGCTACACCTTC; cdr3_aa: CASSSGQGRDGYTF
d_call: NA; v_call: TRBV11-3; clone_size: NA; j_call: TRBJ2-5; cdr3_nt: TGTGCCAGCAGCTTAGGCCGGCGGTCGGAGACCCAGTACTTC; cdr3_aa: CASSLGRRSETQYF
d_call: NA; v_call: TRBV6-2/TRBV6-3; clone_size: NA; j_call: TRBJ2-7; cdr3_nt: TGTGCCAGCAAGGAGACCTATGGGTACGAGCAGTACTTC; cdr3_aa: CASKETYGYEQYF
d_call: NA; v_call: TRBV12-3/TRBV12-4; clone_size: many; j_call: TRBJ1-5; cdr3_nt: TGTGCCAGCAGCCGGTCCGGTGGCAATCAGCCCCAGCATTTT; cdr3_aa: CASSRSGGNQPQHF
d_call: TRBD1; v_call: TRBV2; clone_size: NA; j_call: TRBJ2-1; cdr3_nt: TGTGCCAGTGGGACAGGGGTCAACTACAATGAGCAGTTCTTC; cdr3_aa: CASGTGVNYNEQFF
d_call: NA; v_call: TRBV18; clone_size: many; j_call: TRBJ2-3; cdr3_nt: TGTGCCAGCGAGGGGATGGGCACAGATACGCAGTATTTT; cdr3_aa: CASEGMGTDTQYF
d_call: NA; v_call: TRBV18; clone_size: NA; j_call: TRBJ1-1; cdr3_nt: TGTGCCAGCTCACCTGGGAGCCTCATGAGCACTGAAGCTTTCTTT; cdr3_aa: CASSPGSLMSTEAFF
d_call: NA; v_call: TRBV19; clone_size: NA; j_call: TRBJ2-5; cdr3_nt: TGTGCCAGTAGTATAGGAGGGGCACGTCAAGAGACCCAGTACTTC; cdr3_aa: CASSIGGARQETQYF